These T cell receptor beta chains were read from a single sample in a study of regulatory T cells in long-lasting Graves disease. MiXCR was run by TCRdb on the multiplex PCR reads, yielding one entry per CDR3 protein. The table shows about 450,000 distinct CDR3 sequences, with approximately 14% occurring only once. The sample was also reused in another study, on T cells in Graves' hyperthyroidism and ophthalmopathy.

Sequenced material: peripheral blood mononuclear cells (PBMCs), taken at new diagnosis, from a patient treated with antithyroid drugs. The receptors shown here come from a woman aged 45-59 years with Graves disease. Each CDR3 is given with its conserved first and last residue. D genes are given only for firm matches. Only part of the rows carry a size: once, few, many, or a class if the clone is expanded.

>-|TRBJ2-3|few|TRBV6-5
TGTGCCAGCAGTTCCCCGGGACGGAACACAGATACGCAGTATTTT
CASSSPGRNTDTQYF
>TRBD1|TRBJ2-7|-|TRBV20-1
TGCAGTGCTAGAAAACGGACAGGAGAATACTACGAGCAGTACTTC
CSARKRTGEYYEQYF
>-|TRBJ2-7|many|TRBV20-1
TGCAGTGCTAGAGATTCGGCAGATTCCTACGAGCAGTACTTC
CSARDSADSYEQYF
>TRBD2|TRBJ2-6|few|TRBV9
TGTGCCAGCAGCGGAGACCTCGGGAGGGCCATCTCTGGGGCCAACGTCCTGACTTTC
CASSGDLGRAISGANVLTF
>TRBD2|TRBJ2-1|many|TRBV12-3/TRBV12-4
TGTGCCAGCAGATTGACTAGCGGGAACAATGAGCAGTTCTTC
CASRLTSGNNEQFF
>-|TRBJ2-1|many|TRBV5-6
TGTGCCAGCAGCTTTGGGACACCATACAATGAGCAGTTCTTC
CASSFGTPYNEQFF
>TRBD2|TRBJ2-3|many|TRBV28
TGTGCCAGCAGTTTTAAATCAGGGCGGGAGGGTGGTACGCAGTATTTT
CASSFKSGREGGTQYF
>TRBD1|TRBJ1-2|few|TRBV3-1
TGTGCCAGCAGCCCACGAGGGGGCCCCGACTATGGCTACACCTTC
CASSPRGGPDYGYTF
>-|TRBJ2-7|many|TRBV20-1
TGCAGTGCTAGAGAGCCGGGACTCTACGAGCAGTACTTC
CSAREPGLYEQYF
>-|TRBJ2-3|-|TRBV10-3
TGTGCCATCAGATCGGGGCGGGAAGTGGCAGATACGCAGTATTTT
CAIRSGREVADTQYF
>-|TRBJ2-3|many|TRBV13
TGTGCCAGCAGCTCCCGGGTCTCTACCGCGGATACGCAGTATTTT
CASSSRVSTADTQYF
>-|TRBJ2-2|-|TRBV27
TGTGCCAGCAGTTTATACGTAGCGGAGCACACCGGGGAGCTGTTTTTT
CASSLYVAEHTGELFF
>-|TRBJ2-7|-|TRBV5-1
TGCGCCAGCAACAGAAACGGACTAAGGGGGACCGAGCAGTACTTC
CASNRNGLRGTEQYF
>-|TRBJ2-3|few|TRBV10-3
TGTGCCATCAGTTTAGAGGGCACAGATACGCAGTATTTT
CAISLEGTDTQYF
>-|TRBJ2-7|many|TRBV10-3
TGTGCCATCAGTGAGCCTGGCGGGGGCTTAGCCTACGAGCAGTACTTC
CAISEPGGGLAYEQYF
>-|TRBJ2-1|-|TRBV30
TGTGCCTGGAGCGACTACCCCTCCTACAATGAGCAGTTCTTC
CAWSDYPSYNEQFF
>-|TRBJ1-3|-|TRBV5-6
TGTGCCAGCAGTGTTACAGGAGGTTACACCATATATTTT
CASSVTGGYTIYF
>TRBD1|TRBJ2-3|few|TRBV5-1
TGCGCCAGCAGCTGGACAGGCCCCGGGGATACGCAGTATTTT
CASSWTGPGDTQYF
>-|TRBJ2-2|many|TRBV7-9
TGTGCCAGCAGCTTATTGGGGACGGGCACCGGGGAGCTGTTTTTT
CASSLLGTGTGELFF
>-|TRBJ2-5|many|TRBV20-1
TGCAGTGCTAGAGACTTTCTACTACCGATCAAGGAGCAAGAGACCCAGTACTTC
CSARDFLLPIKEQETQYF
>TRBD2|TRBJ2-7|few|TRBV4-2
TGTGCCAGCAGCCAAGATCTCGGGCAGGGCGGAGGACTAGTTCTCGAGCAGTACTTC
CASSQDLGQGGGLVLEQYF
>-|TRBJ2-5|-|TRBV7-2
TGTGCCGGCAGCGAAATCATCTGGCAAGAGACCCAGTACTTC
CAGSEIIWQETQYF
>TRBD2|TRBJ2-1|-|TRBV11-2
TGTGCCAGCAGCAATATAGCGGGAGGGATCTATGAGCAGTTCTTC
CASSNIAGGIYEQFF
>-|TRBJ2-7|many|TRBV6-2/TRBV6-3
TGTGCCAGCAGTCGACTCAGGGGAGGCTACGAGCAGTACTTC
CASSRLRGGYEQYF
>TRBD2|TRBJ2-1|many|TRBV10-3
TGTGCCATCAGTGAGCCTCCGGGACTAGCGGGAGTCCTTTTGTACAATGAGCAGTTCTTC
CAISEPPGLAGVLLYNEQFF
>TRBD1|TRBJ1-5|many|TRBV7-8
TGTGCCAGCAGCTTACGGGGTCGACAGGGGGCGCCGGTTCAGCCCCAGCATTTT
CASSLRGRQGAPVQPQHF
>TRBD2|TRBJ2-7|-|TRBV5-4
TGTGCCAGCAGCTTCAAGCTAGCGGGAGGACGTTCCTACGAGCAGTACTTC
CASSFKLAGGRSYEQYF
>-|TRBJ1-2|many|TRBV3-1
TGTGCCAGCAGCCAAGGCTCCGGGACACCCTATGGCTACACCTTC
CASSQGSGTPYGYTF
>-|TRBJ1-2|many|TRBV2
TGTGCCAGCAGTGAAGGACAAATTGCTGGCTACACCTTC
CASSEGQIAGYTF
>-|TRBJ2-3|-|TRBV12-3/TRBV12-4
TGTGCCAGCGTCCTCGAGCGTTTCCACGGGGGCACAGATACGCAGTATTTT
CASVLERFHGGTDTQYF
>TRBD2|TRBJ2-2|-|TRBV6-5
TGTGCCAGCAGTTCGACGGGACTAGCGGGAGGCGGGACCGGGGAGCTGTTTTTT
CASSSTGLAGGGTGELFF
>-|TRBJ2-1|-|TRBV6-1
TGTGCCAGCAAGGACCCTAGCTCCTACAATGAGCAGTTCTTC
CASKDPSSYNEQFF
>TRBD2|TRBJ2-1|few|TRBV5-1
TGCGCCAGCAGCTGGCGACTAGCGGGTTACAACTACAATGAGCAGTTCTTC
CASSWRLAGYNYNEQFF
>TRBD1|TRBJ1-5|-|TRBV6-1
TGTGCCAGCAGTCTCCGAAGCGGACAGGGGTATCAGCCCCAGCATTTT
CASSLRSGQGYQPQHF
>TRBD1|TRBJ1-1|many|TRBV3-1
TGTGCCAGCAGCCAAGAGGGCTCAGGGGGAATAAAATTTACTGAAGCTTTCTTT
CASSQEGSGGIKFTEAFF
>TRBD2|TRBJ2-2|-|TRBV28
TGTGCCAGCACCGACGAGCGGGGGGCCGGGGAGCTGTTTTTT
CASTDERGAGELFF
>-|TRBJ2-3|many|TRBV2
TGTGCCAGCAGCAGGTTGACTAGCACAGATACGCAGTATTTT
CASSRLTSTDTQYF
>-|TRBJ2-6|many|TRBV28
TGTGCCAGTCAGGGATCGGGGGCCAACGTCCTGACTTTC
CASQGSGANVLTF
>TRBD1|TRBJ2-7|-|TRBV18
TGTGCCAGCTCACCAATTGCGCAGGGGGTCTCCTACGAGCAGTACTTC
CASSPIAQGVSYEQYF
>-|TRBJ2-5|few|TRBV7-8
TGTGCCAGCAGCCCGGGGGGCTCGGGGGAGACCCAGTACTTC
CASSPGGSGETQYF
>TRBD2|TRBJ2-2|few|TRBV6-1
TGTGCCAGCGTTAGCGGGAGCACCGGGGAGCTGTTTTTT
CASVSGSTGELFF
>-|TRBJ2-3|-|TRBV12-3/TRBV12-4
TGTGCCAGCAGTTTCAGTCCAGACACAGATACGCAGTATTTT
CASSFSPDTDTQYF
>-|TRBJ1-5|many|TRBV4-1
TGCGCCAGCAGCCAAGATAAGAGTGAGCAGGGTGGTCAGCCCCAGCATTTT
CASSQDKSEQGGQPQHF
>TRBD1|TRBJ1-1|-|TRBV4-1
TGCGCCAGCAGCCAAGAGTTCTGGACAGGGGACACTGAAGCTTTCTTT
CASSQEFWTGDTEAFF
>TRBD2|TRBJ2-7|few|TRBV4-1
TGCGCCAGCAGCCCCGGGCTAACTAGCGTAGAGCAGTACTTC
CASSPGLTSVEQYF
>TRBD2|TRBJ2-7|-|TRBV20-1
TGCAGTGCTAGACCGGGGAGAAACCGACTAGCGGGTTGGCACGAGCAGTACTTC
CSARPGRNRLAGWHEQYF
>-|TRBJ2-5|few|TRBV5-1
TGCGCCAGCAGCTTGACGGCGGAACAAGAGACCCAGTACTTC
CASSLTAEQETQYF
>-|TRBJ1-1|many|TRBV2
TGTGCCAGCAGTGATCAGCGGAACACTGAAGCTTTCTTT
CASSDQRNTEAFF
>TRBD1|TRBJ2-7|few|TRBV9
TGTGCCAGCAGCCCCGCCGGGACAGGGACCTACGAGCAGTACTTC
CASSPAGTGTYEQYF
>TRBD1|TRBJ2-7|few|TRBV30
TGTGCCTGGAGTGGACAGGGCCACGAGCAGTACTTC
CAWSGQGHEQYF
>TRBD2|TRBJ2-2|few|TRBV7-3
TGTGCCAGCAGCTTACCCCGGACTAGCGGTACCTTCACCGGGGAGCTGTTTTTT
CASSLPRTSGTFTGELFF
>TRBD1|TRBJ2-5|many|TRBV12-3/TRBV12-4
TGTGCCAGCAGTTTTCGGGACAGGGACAGCCAAGAGACCCAGTACTTC
CASSFRDRDSQETQYF